The source of this T cell receptor (beta chain) is a study of early T cells in non-severe SARS-CoV-2 infection. Study-wide background: Sequencing was performed on bulk RNA from unsorted whole blood, leaving chains unpaired.

This clonotype was detected a few times. Its specificity is unknown. Notes on the study in general: Anti-spike CD8 responses were favored by VDJdb matching, which missed private and CD4 specificities.

Researchers tagged individual cDNA molecules with unique molecular identifiers. From the 5' RACE reads, TCRdb called clonotypes with MiXCR, one entry per CDR3 protein. The table records about 60,000 distinct CDR3 sequences, about 5.6% of them present only once. The CDR3 has 15 amino acids. Germline CDR1 and CDR2: SGHRS and YFSETQ. V dropped 0 bases and J dropped 5; count of bases not matched to a gene: 4. The TCR was taken from an adult who was a healthcare worker with PCR-confirmed SARS-CoV-2 infection or an uninfected control (not recorded which). V gene TRBV5-1 combines with J gene TRBJ2-4; 8 bases line up with TRBD1. Sample: whole blood. This CDR3 is CASSLADREENIQYF. CDR3 nucleotides: TGCGCCAGCAGCTTGGCGGACAGGGAGGAAAACATTCAGTACTTC.